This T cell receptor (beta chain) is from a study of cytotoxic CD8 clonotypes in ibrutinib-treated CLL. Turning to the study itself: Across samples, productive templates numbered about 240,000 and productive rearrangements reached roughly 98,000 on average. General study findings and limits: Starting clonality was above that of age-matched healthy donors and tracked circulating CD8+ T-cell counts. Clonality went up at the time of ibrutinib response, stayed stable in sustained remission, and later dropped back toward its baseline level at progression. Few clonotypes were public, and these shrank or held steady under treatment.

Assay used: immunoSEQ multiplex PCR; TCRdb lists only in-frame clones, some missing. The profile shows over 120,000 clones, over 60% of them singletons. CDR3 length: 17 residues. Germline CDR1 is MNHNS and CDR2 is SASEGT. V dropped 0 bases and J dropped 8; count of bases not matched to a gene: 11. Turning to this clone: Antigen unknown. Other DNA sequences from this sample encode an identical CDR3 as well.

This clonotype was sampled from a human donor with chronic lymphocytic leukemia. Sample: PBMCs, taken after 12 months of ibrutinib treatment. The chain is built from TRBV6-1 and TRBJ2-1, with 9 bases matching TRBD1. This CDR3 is CASSEAMGTGREDEQFF. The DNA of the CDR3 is TGTGCCAGCAGTGAAGCAATGGGGACAGGGAGAGAGGATGAGCAGTTCTTC.